This TCR beta chain was profiled in a study of cytomegalovirus exposure and HLA in healthy donors. Notes on the study in general: Later analysis suggested links between common viral pathogens and several top significant clusters.

This clone showed up just a few times. Its antigen is currently unknown. CDR3 length: 15 residues. The V gene's germline CDR1 is SGHAT and CDR2 FQNNGV. The ends were cut back, 0 bases at V and 0 bases at J, with 9 bases in the middle. PCR used 60 Vbeta primers and 13 Jbeta primers. TCRdb's copy holds only in-frame clones and misses some; the assay was immunoSEQ multiplex PCR. The table shows about 180,000 clones, with roughly 84% occurring only once. Sequences were obtained from PBMCs. The chain joins TRBV11-2 to TRBJ2-7, with a tentative D call TRBD2 (5 bases). This clonotype originated in a boy aged 2 to 10 in good health and CMV-seronegative. CDR3 loop: CASSLDSADSYEQYF. The CDR3 DNA sequence: TGTGCCAGCAGCTTAGATAGCGCAGACTCCTACGAGCAGTACTTC.